The source of this T cell receptor (beta chain) is a study of blood T cell repertoires in COVID-19. As for the study in general: T cells, B-cell-depleted T cells, or PBMCs provided the cDNA or gDNA that served as material.

Original data processing: Reference gene primer amplification gave nucleated cell count estimates. The assay was immunoSEQ multiplex PCR, and TCRdb's table has in-frame clones only and misses some. V, J and clone size reflect that table, while D and trimming were determined from the DNA. The sample lists roughly 160,000 clones; roughly 83% were seen once. The CDR3 covers 16 residues. CDR1 and CDR2 from the germline V gene are SGHRS and YFSETQ. Unmatched junction bases numbered 7, after V lost 0 bases and J lost 1 base. This clone occurred once. The sequenced sample consisted of peripheral blood. This chain connects TRBV5-1 to TRBJ2-7; TRBD2 matches at 7 bases. The sequence derives from a man aged 18 to 30 with active or convalescent COVID-19. The CDR3 region has the DNA TGCGCCAGCAGCTTGGAGGTTACGGGAGGTTCCTACGAGCAGTACTTC. Translated, it gives CASSLEVTGGSYEQYF.